This T cell receptor (beta chain) was obtained from a study of cytomegalovirus exposure and HLA in healthy donors (dated by TCRdb to the late 2010s). For the wider study: In an earlier analysis of 550 to 750 of the donors, around 300 Gb of sequence data and 100 million or so unique TCR beta sequences from roughly 180 million T cells were reported. Typing coverage varied by locus: roughly 629-640 donors for A, B, C, DRB1 and DQB1; approximately 500 for DQA1; around 610 for DPA1; some 470 for DPB1. HLA typing included class I and class II loci at four-digit resolution. Among 350 to 400 genotyped donors of the cohort, an average of around 240,000 unique TCR beta nucleotide sequences were sequenced per donor, around 18% of them non-productive. Alongside the repertoire data, information on donor age, sex, ethnicity and CMV serostatus was compiled. The aim of the study was to test whether cataloging public T cell receptors could identify signatures of past pathogen exposure. In addition to the first cohort of roughly 670 subjects, a separate validation cohort of 120 different subjects was used. To decide whether each TCR beta V gene segment behaved as functional or pseudogenic, an earlier analysis of over 500 of the donors relied on high-throughput TCR beta sequencing. Genome-wide SNP genotypes for about 55% of the roughly 670 donors were used in a later genetic analysis, which treated that subset as a discovery cohort. High-throughput TCR immunosequencing, statistical association of individual TCRs with disease status, and machine learning were combined to predict cytomegalovirus infection status. A later analysis re-analyzed previously published TCR beta repertoires from 660 or so donors and added high-resolution HLA genotyping to study TCR occurrence patterns. Every repertoire in the discovery cohort had been generated on one and the same sequencing platform. Rather than using new phenotypic data, the later analysis identified candidate immune exposures from TCR beta sequences and from how often those sequences occurred across donors. The study profiled the T cell repertoires of some 610 subjects by immunosequencing and related them to cytomegalovirus serostatus. About 310 gigabases of sequencing data and approximately 85 million unique TCR sequences were included in an early release covering about 600 HLA-typed donors. Of the roughly 400 genotyped donors, 75% to 85% were placed in the genetic ancestry cluster associated with self-reported Caucasian donors. Because of strong linkage in the cohort, four to six DR-DQ haplotypes were treated as single units for association and clustering.

Paper-wide results and their limitations: Most CMV-associated TCR beta chains appeared to be HLA-restricted in a later analysis, and the HLA associations seemed to be driven largely by CMV exposure. In a later analysis, HLA-associated TCR beta chains were found to be more clonally expanded and to have lower generation probabilities than equally common non-associated chains. CMV serostatus was the only immune exposure information available for the cohort. In an earlier analysis of around 600 of the donors, most TCR beta V segments appeared in productive rearrangements about 87% or about 30% of the time, broadly matching IMGT annotations. A further reported finding was that TCR beta sequences accurately predicted the HLA-A and HLA-B alleles for most subjects in the first cohort. A later analysis found that TCR association rates varied across HLA loci, with DRB1 alleles showing the most associated TCRs and HLA-C alleles the fewest. In a later analysis, several top co-occurrence clusters were reported to appear linked to parvovirus B19, influenza, CMV and Epstein-Barr virus. This cohort had only TCR beta chains sequenced, and the lack of alpha or paired-chain data limited which features could be detected. Because some donors lacked HLA typing at each locus, the association tests relied only on the typed subset. A later analysis associated about 17,000 TCR beta sequences with specific HLA alleles at a false discovery rate of 0.05. Most TCR sequences were observed very rarely across donors, whereas some public TCRs were present in many individuals. According to a later genetic analysis, donors in an Asian-associated ancestry cluster had fewer N-insertions in productive TCRs than the roughly 700-donor mean. A cluster of highly shared sequence variants was judged likely to represent a technical artifact of the sequencing pipeline. When HLA alleles, especially DR and DQ, strongly co-occurred, TCR associations were difficult to assign to individual alleles. In vitro tests confirmed that a few of the cytomegalovirus-associated TCR beta chains recognize cytomegalovirus antigens. Correlated functional status among segregating V segments might be attributable to linkage disequilibrium, but an unknown experimental factor could not be ruled out. In both the original and validation cohorts, the classifier was reported to diagnose cytomegalovirus status with high specificity and sensitivity. The earlier analysis of approximately 560 of the donors excluded roughly 17 rarely observed V segments, including chromosome 9 orphons, because counts were too low. Presence/absence analyses assumed roughly uniform sequencing depth across donors, an assumption that may not hold. V-gene and J-gene trimming of TCR beta chains was associated with a missense DCLRE1C variant in a later genetic analysis, and the association was replicated in an independent cohort. The authors suggested that the approach could potentially be extended to other disease states and immunological phenotypes. The study listed 150 to 200 TCR beta chains as associated with cytomegalovirus.

With respect to this clone: Which antigen it targets is not known. No much larger clonotype is one base removed from it; base qualities were not supplied.

Library method: the immunoSEQ multiplex PCR assay. For the multiplex PCR, a mixture combining 60 forward primers for TCR Vbeta segments and 13 reverse primers for TCR Jbeta segments was used. The CDR3 region of rearranged TCR beta genes was amplified from genomic DNA with a multiplex PCR assay. On the Illumina HiSeq System, the amplified TCR beta libraries were sequenced as 87-base-pair reads. As for the authors' bioinformatics: In a later analysis, tens of millions of unique TCR beta chains were counted across the roughly 670 repertoires, and roughly 11 million of these chains were shared by at least two donors. A nearest-neighbor algorithm error-corrected the raw reads and collapsed the reads into unique sequences, merging closely related sequences to remove PCR and sequencing errors. To assign V, D and J gene segments, CDR3 sequences were aligned to IMGT reference sequences. For a sequence to be retained, at least a six-nucleotide match to both a V gene segment and a J gene segment was required. A rearrangement was called productive if the CDR3 had no stop codons and remained in frame with V and J, and every other rearrangement was called non-productive. CDR3 was defined by IMGT convention, running from the second conserved V-encoded cysteine to the conserved J-encoded phenylalanine. The earlier analysis of fewer than 750 of the donors excluded sequences that lacked an unambiguous match to a single V gene segment. In an earlier analysis of approximately 500 of the donors, a V segment was called functional when productive rearrangements were above 56.7%, and segregating when the standard deviation between donors exceeded 5%. A statistical classification framework was built for diagnosing cytomegalovirus status from the catalog of TCR beta chain sequences. V and J gene assignment, in a later analysis, came from comparing TCR nucleotide sequences with IMGT/GENE-DB human TR gene sequences. The TCRdist pipeline was used in a later analysis to assign CDR3 sequences and most-parsimonious VDJ recombination scenarios. In a later analysis, each TCR beta chain was defined by its CDR3 amino acid sequence together with its V-gene family, and reads lacking a unique V-gene family were excluded. A later analysis removed 592 highly shared, low-generation-probability nucleotide sequences to deal with suspected cross-contamination and a sequencing artifact. For each public chain, a later analysis derived a clonal expansion index from normalized ranks of inferred template counts within each repertoire. In a later analysis, generation probabilities were computed using a VDJ recombination model fitted to out-of-frame rearrangements, and the results were checked against IGoR. In a later analysis, TCR-TCR, TCR-HLA and TCR-CMV co-occurrence was scored with hypergeometric tests, and a repertoire-size bias correction was applied to TCR pairs. False discovery rates were estimated in a later analysis by permuting HLA or CMV assignments 20 times. In a later analysis, co-occurring TCRs were grouped with DBSCAN, and TCRdist sequence similarity was added when clustering was performed within HLA-allele-positive subsets. For co-occurrence clustering, repertoires with fewer than 30,000 or more than 120,000 public chains were excluded, along with 4 to 6 repertoires with anomalous nucleotide sharing. Imported from immuneACCESS, the table was reduced by TCRdb to in-frame sequences with V and J called. These copies leave out some clones; in studies compared against another copy, an unresolved V gene accounts for under half, and the cause of the remainder is not known. V, J and clone size are taken as reported in that table, and D and trimming were inferred from the DNA itself. The sample profile shows approximately 170,000 clones; more than 65% of them were found once. In total, the top ten clones hold approximately 3% of the sample.

The cohort consisted of approximately 670 healthy bone marrow donors. At the time of sampling, all cohort members were nominally healthy, though unrecorded immune exposures were likely present. The donor was CMV seropositive and belonged to the group of 250 to 300 seropositive cohort members. A peripheral blood sample was provided by each donor, and peripheral blood mononuclear cells were used for TCR beta sequencing. The Qiagen DNeasy Blood Extraction Kit was used to extract genomic DNA from the blood cell samples. Input material: PBMCs. The origin of this receptor is a woman in her 30s in good health and CMV-seropositive.

In nucleotide form, the sequence is TGTGCCAGCAGTTTAATTCTTTCGGGGGGACGTGGCTACACCTTC. Its protein product is CASSLILSGGRGYTF. The chain is assembled from TRBV28 and TRBJ1-2; TRBD1 might be the D gene, on 5 matching bases. V is shortened by 2 bases, J by 7 bases, and the region joining them spans 17 bases. The CDR3 spans 15 residues, from the cysteine through the phenylalanine. This entry keeps only the CDR3 DNA: 45 bases, framed from base 1. Based on the germline V gene, the CDR1 and CDR2 sequences are MDHEN and SYDVKM.